A few counts support the clone carrying this T cell receptor beta chain. Its antigen remains unidentified. Researchers tagged individual cDNA molecules with unique molecular identifiers. TCRdb redid the calling of the 5' RACE reads with MiXCR, one entry per CDR3 protein. Among fewer than 75,000 distinct CDR3 sequences listed, roughly 18% were seen once. This sample stems from a study of early T cells in non-severe SARS-CoV-2 infection. Whole-study context: Bulk RNA taken from unsorted whole blood was sequenced, leaving chains unpaired. Findings and caveats of the study: The VDJdb matching leaned toward anti-spike CD8 responses and overlooked private and CD4 specificities.

The source material was whole blood, sampled at baseline. The receptor was isolated from an adult who was a healthcare worker with PCR-confirmed SARS-CoV-2 infection or an uninfected control (not recorded which).

CDR3: CASSAGHTNTEAFF. CDR3 sequence (DNA): TGTGCCAGCAGCGCGGGACATACGAACACTGAAGCTTTCTTT. The genes are TRBV7-2 and TRBJ1-1; D may be TRBD1 (6 bases). The CDR3 is 14 amino acids. Germline V gives CDR1 SGHTA, CDR2 FQGNSA. The V gene lost 5 bases and the J gene lost 1 base, with 11 bases spanning the gap.